One and the same sample provided the 2 T cell receptor beta chains below, sequenced in a study of T cell responses to AZD1222 COVID-19 vaccine (TCRdb year 2021). Library preparation used the immunoSEQ multiplex PCR assay. Drawn from immuneACCESS, this table holds only the in-frame rearrangements with V and J called that TCRdb kept. Clones are partly lost; checked studies trace under half to an unresolved V gene and leave the rest unexplained. For this sample the table gives 180,000 or so clones, of which around nine tenths were detected only once. Roughly 2% of the sample is held by the ten biggest clonotypes. The time point label here, explained by the study, means: about 28 days (+/-7) after the second vaccine dose. Sample: peripheral blood, taken 28 days after the second AZD1222 dose. All receptors come from an adult who received the AZD1222 COVID-19 vaccine.

This clone has only one observation. The J gene is TRBJ2-5, the V gene TRBV18; D is unclear. Germline V gene lookup returns CDR1 KGHSH and CDR2 LQKENI. The CDR3 is 13 amino acids. Trimming took off 8 bases at V and 5 bases at J, with 15 bases between the two ends. CDR3 nucleotide sequence: TGTGCCAGCGCGTCCGGACCGCGGGAGACCCAGTACTTC. Translation gives CASASGPRETQYF.

This clone was seen more than once but under ten times. The CDR3 sequence is CASRLAGDEQFF. In DNA, the CDR3 is TGTGCCAGCAGACTAGCGGGAGATGAGCAGTTCTTC. The chain combines TRBV27 with TRBJ2-1; TRBD2 matches 11 bases. The V segment lost 6 bases and the J segment 8 bases; nucleotides outside the gene matches: 0. The CDR3 extends over 12 amino acids. Germline-derived CDR1 and CDR2 are MNHEY and SMNVEV (reference sequence).